This T cell receptor beta chain was sequenced during a study of cytomegalovirus exposure and HLA in healthy donors (dated by TCRdb to between 2016 and 2019). Regarding the study in general: A later analysis indicated that the roughly 130 validation repertoires were generated on the platform also employed for the approximately 700 repertoires of the first cohort. The study was designed to test whether signatures of past pathogen exposure could be identified by cataloging public T cell receptors. To predict cytomegalovirus infection status, the study brought together high-throughput TCR immunosequencing, statistical association of individual TCRs with disease status, and machine learning. Besides the first cohort of roughly 700 subjects, a separate validation cohort made up of roughly 120 different subjects was used.

On this clone: Its antigen target is currently unknown. Base qualities are missing; no much larger clone stands one base away.

Paper-wide results and their limitations: In a later analysis, TCRs clustered in the first cohort were found to also tend to co-occur in the roughly 120 validation repertoires, with about 94% of cluster scores above 0. In the study, about 150 TCR beta chains were listed as associated with cytomegalovirus. Most TCR sequences were seen in very few donors, while some public TCRs were found in many individuals. According to the authors, the approach could potentially be generalized to other disease states and immunological phenotypes. In both the original and validation cohorts, the classifier was reported to diagnose cytomegalovirus status with high specificity and sensitivity. A later analysis had no HLA typing for the validation cohort, so co-occurrence there was scored across all 130 or so repertoires. A few of the identified cytomegalovirus-associated TCR beta chains were confirmed in vitro to be specific for cytomegalovirus antigens.

The donors belonged to the validation cohort of over a hundred subjects, which was separate from the approximately 660-subject first cohort. Library preparation employed the immunoSEQ multiplex PCR assay. From the authors' description of their analysis: To diagnose cytomegalovirus status from the catalog of TCR beta chain sequences, a statistical classification framework was built. The source is immuneACCESS, and TCRdb retained only in-frame sequences with V and J called. Part of the clones is not carried over; for the studies checked, unresolved V genes explain less than half of this, and the remainder is unexplained. V and J calls and clone size follow that table, whereas D and trimming were derived from the DNA. This sample is represented by around 160,000 clones; almost 85% of them were singletons. The ten largest clones capture roughly 10% of the sample. The CDR3 numbers 13 residues from cysteine through phenylalanine. CDR3 DNA only is kept here, 39 bases in frame from base 1. From a lookup of the germline V gene, CDR1 and CDR2 are MNHNS and SASEGT. V drops 8 bases and J drops 1 base, leaving 12 bases in between.

The sequence came from a man in his thirties or forties in good health and CMV-seropositive. The receptor chain draws on TRBV6-1 and TRBJ2-7; the D gene cannot be resolved reliably. The sequenced sample consisted of PBMCs. At the DNA level, the sequence is TGTGCCAGCGGTCCCTCGGGTTCCTACGAGCAGTACTTC. It encodes CASGPSGSYEQYF.